A selection of T cell receptor beta chains follows, all from one sample in a study of blood T cell repertoires in COVID-19. Measured with immunoSEQ multiplex PCR; TCRdb has only the in-frame clones, and not every one. The table records around 620,000 clones, 85% to 90% of them present only once. Material for sequencing was peripheral blood. These receptors were obtained from a woman younger than 30 with acute or convalescent COVID-19. Each CDR3 is given with its conserved first and last residue. D genes are given only for firm matches. Not all rows give a size; the values are once, few, many and, for expanded clones, a class.

-	TRBV29-1	TRBD1	TRBJ1-2	CSSGALTGWNYGYTF	TGCAGCTCCGGGGCCCTGACAGGGTGGAACTATGGCTACACCTTC
-	TRBV29-1	-	TRBJ2-7	CSAGQIYEQYF	TGCAGCGCTGGACAGATCTACGAGCAGTACTTC
-	TRBV14	-	TRBJ2-4	CASSPTASAKNIQYF	TGTGCCAGCAGCCCGACAGCCTCAGCCAAAAACATTCAGTACTTC
few	TRBV4-1	-	TRBJ1-1	CATAGADTEAFF	TGCGCCACAGCAGGGGCAGACACTGAAGCTTTCTTT
once	TRBV18	-	TRBJ1-2	CASSPLGGGTYYGYTF	TGTGCCAGCTCACCACTCGGGGGGGGAACCTACTATGGCTACACCTTC
-	TRBV25-1	TRBD2	TRBJ2-3	CASSEYGAGGITDTQYF	TGTGCCAGCAGTGAATACGGGGCGGGGGGTATCACAGATACGCAGTATTTT
-	TRBV5-6	TRBD1	TRBJ1-2	CASSLLTGVGGYTF	TGTGCCAGCAGCTTGCTGACAGGGGTGGGGGGCTACACCTTC
-	TRBV5-4	-	TRBJ1-6	CASSLGGSYNSPLHF	TGTGCCAGCAGCTTAGGAGGCTCCTATAATTCACCCCTCCACTTT
-	TRBV24-1	-	TRBJ2-3	CATASGAADTQYF	TGTGCCACCGCCTCAGGGGCCGCAGATACGCAGTATTTT
-	TRBV7-9	-	TRBJ1-1	CASSLSTHFNTEAFF	TGTGCCAGCAGCTTATCTACCCATTTCAACACTGAAGCTTTCTTT
-	TRBV9	TRBD1	TRBJ1-2	CASSGRQGHKGYTF	TGTGCCAGCAGCGGTCGACAGGGGCACAAAGGCTACACCTTC
-	TRBV4-2	-	TRBJ1-3	CASSPGQLHSGNTIYF	TGTGCCAGCAGCCCCGGACAGCTTCACTCTGGAAACACCATATATTTT